These 21 T cell receptor beta chains came from one sample sequenced in a study of shared clonotypes between healthy human individuals. Assay used: immunoSEQ multiplex PCR; TCRdb lists only in-frame clones, some missing. The repertoire consists of a few million clones, with 90% to 95% occurring once and the leading ten covering approximately 1.7%. Naive CD8 isolation took CD45RO-negative cells positively selected for CCR7 and excluded terminally differentiated effector memory CD45RA+ cells. Sample: naive CD8+ T cells from PBMCs. These receptors were taken from a man younger than 35 in good health. Some clones in this sample may be carry-over from other donors' samples.

This chain joins TRBV5-1 and TRBJ2-3; 9 bases map to TRBD2. The junction had 12 bases not matched to a gene; V was cut back by 4 bases and J by 6 bases. The germline V gene has CDR1 SGHRS and CDR2 YFSETQ. This CDR3 is 16 amino acids long. For the CDR3, the DNA is TGCGCCAGCAGCCCGAAGTTAGCGGGAGCAAGGGATACGCAGTATTTT. This codes for CASSPKLAGARDTQYF. Looking up the rest from reference TRBV5-1 and TRBJ2-3 gives the full variable domain: KAGVTQTPRYLIKTRGQQVTLSCSPISGHRSVSWYQQTPGQGLQFLFEYFSETQRNKGNFPGRFSGRQFSNSRSEMNVSTLELGDSALYLCASSPKLAGARDTQYFGPGTRLTVL.

This clone was detected once. The chain combines TRBV11-2 with TRBJ2-3, with 7 bases lining up with TRBD2. Germline V lookup: CDR1 SGHAT, CDR2 FQNNGV. The CDR3 has 15 amino acids. With V trimmed by 3 bases and J by 1 base, 4 bases remained unmatched. CDR3 region: CASSFTLAGTDTQYF. Written as DNA, the CDR3 is TGTGCCAGCAGCTTTACGCTAGCGGGCACAGATACGCAGTATTTT.

V gene TRBV7-3 combines with J gene TRBJ2-1, with TRBD1 matching 11 bases. V gave up 5 bases and J gave up 8 bases; unmatched junction bases: 8. The length of the CDR3 is 15 residues. Per the germline V gene, CDR1 is SGHTA and CDR2 is FQGTGA. CDR3 sequence reads: CASSQRTGGTDEQFF. In DNA form, the CDR3 reads TGTGCCAGCAGCCAAAGGACAGGGGGCACCGATGAGCAGTTCTTC.

The chain joins TRBV28 to TRBJ1-2, with 7 bases identical to TRBD1. CDR1 is MDHEN and CDR2 is SYDVKM in the germline V gene. The V and J ends lost 7 bases and 6 bases, in that order; junction bases with no gene match: 11. The CDR3 is 14 residues long. The CDR3 reads CASKGPDRENGYTF. CDR3 coding DNA: TGTGCCAGCAAGGGCCCTGACAGGGAGAATGGCTACACCTTC.

The chain uses TRBV9 and TRBJ2-2, with 10 bases fitting TRBD2. The CDR3 consists of 15 residues. The germline V gene has CDR1 SGDLS and CDR2 YYNGEE. V trimming: 3 bases; J trimming: 6 bases; junction bases outside the gene matches: 5. CDR3 coding DNA: TGTGCCAGCAGCGATACTAGCGGGAAATCCGGGGAGCTGTTTTTT. It codes for CASSDTSGKSGELFF.

The CDR3 region is CASRLAGSDGELFF. The CDR3 DNA is TGTGCCAGCAGGCTAGCGGGATCGGACGGGGAGCTGTTTTTT. The V call is TRBV28, the J call TRBJ2-2; 9 nucleotides agree with TRBD2. V lost 6 bases and J lost 7; bases outside the gene matches: 6. The CDR3 length is 14 residues. The germline V gene has CDR1 MDHEN and CDR2 SYDVKM.

The chain has TRBV6-6 and TRBJ1-1, with D tentatively TRBD1 (6 bases). The ends were cut back, 5 bases at V and 6 bases at J, with 10 bases in the middle. Germline CDR1 is MNHNY and CDR2 is SVGAGI (reference sequence). The CDR3 loop spans 12 amino acids. CDR3 loop: CASSPYRAEAFF. The CDR3 nucleotides read TGTGCCAGCAGTCCGTACAGGGCTGAAGCTTTCTTT.

The chain recombines TRBV6-5 with TRBJ2-7; no clear D gene. The germline CDR1 and CDR2 sequences are MNHEY and SVGAGI. The CDR3 covers 14 residues. Trimming removed 0 bases from V and 2 bases from J, with 8 bases in between. Here the CDR3 reads CASSYSYGPYEQYF. In nucleotides, the CDR3 is TGTGCCAGCAGTTACTCATATGGCCCCTACGAGCAGTACTTC.

The chain links TRBV7-8 to TRBJ1-2, with unresolved D. Germline V gene data show CDR1 as SGHVS and CDR2 as FQNEAQ. The V and J ends lost 2 bases and 5 bases respectively, with 15 bases between them. CDR3 size: 15 residues. CDR3: CASSLRLAEVYGYTF. The CDR3 DNA follows: TGTGCCAGCAGCTTAAGGCTGGCTGAGGTTTATGGCTACACCTTC.

A few counts support this clone. V and J are TRBV4-1 and TRBJ2-1; 7 bases match TRBD1. Germline CDR1 MGHRA, CDR2 YSYEKL. The CDR3 covers 16 residues. V lost 2 bases, J lost 7 bases, and 11 bases stayed unmatched. CDR3 DNA: TGCGCCAGCAGCCAATCGACCGGGACAGTGCCAAATGAGCAGTTCTTC. Its translation: CASSQSTGTVPNEQFF.

The CDR3 sequence: CASMDTGGSYEQYF. CDR3 in DNA: TGCGCCAGCATGGATACAGGGGGGTCCTACGAGCAGTACTTC. The chain joins TRBV10-2 to TRBJ2-7; 8 nucleotides line up with TRBD1. The CDR3 runs to 14 residues. J gave up 1 base and V 7 bases, and 6 bases lay outside the gene matches. Germline V CDR1 and CDR2: WSHSY, SAAADI.

The V gene is TRBV7-9, the J gene TRBJ2-7, with D possibly matching TRBD2 (5 bases). Looked up from germline, CDR1 is SEHNR and CDR2 is FQNEAQ (reference sequence). V was trimmed by 6 bases and J by 3 bases, leaving 15 bases between them. The CDR3 has 14 amino acids. DNA of the CDR3: TGTGCCAGCAGACCCGAGGGTCACTACTACGAGCAGTACTTC. It is translated as CASRPEGHYYEQYF.

The chain joins TRBV21-1 to TRBJ2-1. TRBV21-1 is noted as a pseudogene. The CDR3 contains 13 residues. For the CDR3, the DNA is TGTGCCAGCAGCCCTGCCATAGGGTATGAGCAGTTCTTC. Translating gives CASSPAIGYEQFF.

The V gene is TRBV28, the J gene TRBJ2-5, with 7 bases identical to TRBD2. J was trimmed by 3 bases and V by 2 bases; bases with no gene match: 9. The germline V gene has CDR1 MDHEN and CDR2 SYDVKM. The CDR3 runs 16 residues. The CDR3 nucleotides read TGTGCCAGCAGTTTAAGTAGCGGGCGGTATAAAGAGACCCAGTACTTC. Its protein is CASSLSSGRYKETQYF. Together with reference TRBV28 and TRBJ2-5, the CDR3 gives the full variable domain: DVKVTQSSRYLVKRTGEKVFLECVQDMDHENMFWYRQDPGLGLRLIYFSYDVKMKEKGDIPEGYSVSREKKERFSLILESASTNQTSMYLCASSLSSGRYKETQYFGPGTRLLVL.

This chain links TRBV6-1 with TRBJ1-1; D not certain. The CDR3 consists of 15 residues. Germline V gene data show CDR1 as MNHNS and CDR2 as SASEGT. Trimming removed 5 bases at V and 0 bases at J, with 13 bases between. This CDR3 is CASSIEGIMNTEAFF. The CDR3 bases are TGTGCCAGCAGTATAGAAGGGATAATGAACACTGAAGCTTTCTTT.

A note on this clone: Within the sample, other DNA sequences also encode this same CDR3. V is TRBV11-2 and J is TRBJ2-7, with a possible D match to TRBD1 (6 bases). CDR1 SGHAT and CDR2 FQNNGV come from the germline V gene. Trimming pared 5 bases from V and 3 bases from J, leaving 11 bases between. The CDR3 has 13 amino acids. The CDR3 region is CASSPGTNYEQYF. The CDR3 DNA reads TGTGCCAGCAGCCCCGGGACAAACTACGAGCAGTACTTC.

V is TRBV6-1 and J is TRBJ1-2; 9 nucleotides agree with TRBD1. Germline trimming cut 3 bases from V and 7 bases from J; bases unmatched to any gene: 12. There are 16 residues in the CDR3. The germline gives CDR1 MNHNS, CDR2 SASEGT. CDR3 bases: TGTGCCAGCAGTGATCTTAAGACAGGGGGATGGCTTGGCTACACCTTC. Translation: CASSDLKTGGWLGYTF.

CDR3 sequence: CASSSSRAGTPHGYTF. The CDR3 DNA sequence: TGTGCCAGCAGTTCCTCCCGGGCCGGGACACCACATGGCTACACCTTC. The genes are TRBV5-4 and TRBJ1-2; tentative D call: TRBD1 (6 bases). Germline lookup yields CDR1 SGHNT and CDR2 YYREEE (reference sequence). The V and J ends lost 5 bases and 6 bases respectively, with 23 bases between them. CDR3 length: 16 amino acids.

The chain combines TRBV19 with TRBJ2-5, with D perhaps matching TRBD1 or TRBD2 (6 bases each). V lost 8 bases, J lost 7 bases, and 14 bases lay in between. The CDR3 is made up of 12 amino acids. Germline CDR1 and CDR2: LNHDA and SQIVND (reference sequence). The CDR3 protein is CASAPGGGTQYF. The CDR3 DNA reads TGTGCCAGTGCCCCCGGGGGCGGGACCCAGTACTTC.

The chain joins TRBV7-6 to TRBJ2-3; TRBD2 matches 9 bases. Germline V gene lookup returns CDR1 SGHVS and CDR2 FNYEAQ. Trimming cost V 8 bases and J 6 bases; bases outside gene matches: 6. The CDR3 has 13 amino acids. CDR3 sequence reads: CASLGGRDDTQYF. CDR3 sequence (DNA): TGTGCCAGCTTGGGCGGGAGGGACGATACGCAGTATTTT.

J is TRBJ2-1 and V is TRBV9, with 12 bases matching TRBD2. The CDR3 has 21 amino acids. Germline CDR1 SGDLS, CDR2 YYNGEE. J lost 1 base, V lost 0 bases, and 14 bases had no gene match. CDR3 protein: CASSVDPFGLAGRGSYNEQFF. CDR3 sequence (DNA): TGTGCCAGCAGCGTAGACCCCTTCGGACTAGCGGGACGAGGTTCCTACAATGAGCAGTTCTTC.